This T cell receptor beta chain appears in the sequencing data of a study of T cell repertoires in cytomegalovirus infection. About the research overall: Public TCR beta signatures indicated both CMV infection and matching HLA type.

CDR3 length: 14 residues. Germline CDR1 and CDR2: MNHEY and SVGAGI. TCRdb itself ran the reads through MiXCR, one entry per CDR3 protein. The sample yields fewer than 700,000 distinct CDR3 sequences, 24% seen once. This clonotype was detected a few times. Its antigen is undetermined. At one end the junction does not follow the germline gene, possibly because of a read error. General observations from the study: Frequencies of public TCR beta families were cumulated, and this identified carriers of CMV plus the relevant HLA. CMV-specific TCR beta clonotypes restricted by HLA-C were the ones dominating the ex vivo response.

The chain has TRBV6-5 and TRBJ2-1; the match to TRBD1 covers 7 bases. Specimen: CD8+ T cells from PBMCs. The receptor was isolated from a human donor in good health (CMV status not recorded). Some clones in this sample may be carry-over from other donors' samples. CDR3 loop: CASSYSTPKTGIIF. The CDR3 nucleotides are TGTGCCAGCAGTTACTCGACCCCAAAGACAGGGATTATCTTC.